This T cell receptor (beta chain) is drawn from a study of molecular identifiers for immune sequencing clone quantification. Previously reported methods and listed TCR primers produced the bulk TCR libraries. TCRdb reanalysed the PCR reads using MiXCR and keeps one entry per CDR3 protein. The sample includes 300,000 to 350,000 distinct CDR3 sequences, roughly a fifth of them seen just once. Preparation of naive CD8 libraries involved roughly 18,000 to 1,100,000 sorted cells and 10%, 30% or 50% RNA. V gave up 5 bases and J gave up 5 bases; unmatched junction bases: 17. The CDR3 has 19 amino acids. Germline assignment: CDR1 SEHNR and CDR2 FQNEAQ (reference sequence). This clonotype showed up many times. What it recognizes is unknown. Study outcomes and limitations: Barcode sharing among identical TCR molecules could make large clones appear smaller. Jurkat TCR RNA spiked in from one cell (amid more than 850,000 naive cells) was reportedly detectable.

The origin of this receptor is a human donor in good health. Some libraries in this study had Jurkat cell RNA spiked in. The chain recombines TRBV7-9 with TRBJ2-2, with 10 bases that match TRBD1. The sequencing sample was made of naive CD8+ T cells from blood, with Jurkat cell RNA spiked in. Subset meaning: FACS-sorted CD8+CD4-CCR7+CD45RA+ naive T cells. This chain's CDR3 is CASSPPAIWDRGGTGELFF. For the CDR3, the DNA is TGTGCCAGCAGCCCTCCGGCCATCTGGGACAGGGGAGGGACCGGGGAGCTGTTTTTT.